The 3 T cell receptor beta chains presented below share a single source sample, sequenced in a study of shared clonotypes between healthy human individuals. Data came from immunoSEQ multiplex PCR; TCRdb stores just in-frame clones and leaves some out. The table shows some 1,400,000 clones, with about 96% occurring only once. Sequenced sample: naive CD4+ T cells sorted from blood. Stated subset: CD45RA+ positively selected. The receptor set was obtained from a man aged 25 to 40 in good health.

This chain uses TRBV18 with TRBJ2-3, with D perhaps matching TRBD1 (6 bases). V lost 6 bases, J lost 2 bases, and 15 bases lay in between. Germline CDR1 is KGHSH and CDR2 is LQKENI. The CDR3 runs to 15 residues. For the CDR3, the DNA is TGTGCCAGCTCGGACAGCCTGGCCCCCACAGATACGCAGTATTTT. It encodes CASSDSLAPTDTQYF.

This clone came up once. The chain links TRBV2 to TRBJ2-2, with no clear D. This CDR3 has 14 amino acids. V lost 0 bases and J lost 7, with 9 bases in between. The germline CDR1 and CDR2 sequences are SNHLY and FYNNEI. DNA of the CDR3: TGTGCCAGCAGTGAAGCTAGAGCTGGCGGGGAGCTGTTTTTT. This encodes CASSEARAGGELFF.

CDR3 residues: CASTLPDKGTGANVLTF. CDR3 nucleotides: TGCGCCAGCACCTTACCCGATAAAGGGACTGGGGCCAACGTCCTGACTTTC. The chain is built from TRBV5-1 and TRBJ2-6; D unclear. V shed 6 bases and J shed 2 bases, with 18 bases lying between them. Germline V lookup: CDR1 SGHRS, CDR2 YFSETQ. CDR3 length equals 17 residues.